Presented here are 21 T cell receptor beta chains from one specimen sequenced in a study of long-term antiretroviral therapy in people with HIV. With survey level as its setting, the immunoSEQ assay was v3.0. TCRdb keeps only in-frame clones here, not all; method: immunoSEQ multiplex PCR. This sample has more than 20,000 clones, with under 90% found just once. The source was unsorted PBMCs, collected approximately 2.5 years after starting antiretroviral therapy. These receptors came from a man in his forties with HIV.

There are a few counts of this clone. In DNA form, the CDR3 reads TGCGCCAGCAGCCTCCACGGCAGCGAAAACTACGAGCAGTACTTC. Translation gives CASSLHGSENYEQYF. V gene TRBV5-1 combines with J gene TRBJ2-7; D is uncertain. The V gene lost 4 bases and the J gene lost 3 bases, with 17 bases spanning the gap. The V gene's germline CDR1 is SGHRS and CDR2 YFSETQ. The CDR3 totals 15 residues.

V and J are TRBV5-5 and TRBJ2-5; D is unresolved. The CDR3 spans 13 residues. Germline CDR1 reads SGHKS; CDR2 reads YYEKEE (reference sequence). Trimming cost V 4 bases and J 4 bases, with 11 bases left between them. CDR3 coding DNA: TGTGCCAGCAGCACACCGGTCTTAGAGACCCAGTACTTC. Translation gives CASSTPVLETQYF.

V gene TRBV20-1 combines with J gene TRBJ2-7; TRBD1 or TRBD2 may be the D gene (5 bases each). Germline assignment: CDR1 DFQATT and CDR2 SNEGSKA (reference sequence). Trimming pared 3 bases from V and 5 bases from J, leaving 8 bases between. This CDR3 contains 11 residues. The CDR3 DNA follows: TGCAGTGCTAGTTTGGGGGACGAGCAGTACTTC. It is translated as CSASLGDEQYF.

V is TRBV27 and J is TRBJ2-3, with TRBD2 matching 9 bases. V dropped 2 bases and J dropped 6; count of bases not matched to a gene: 9. This CDR3 has 16 amino acids. Germline assignment: CDR1 MNHEY and CDR2 SMNVEV (reference sequence). The CDR3 nucleotides read TGTGCCAGCAGTTTAATAGCGGGGGCGAGGGAGGATACGCAGTATTTT. It translates to CASSLIAGAREDTQYF.

This clone appeared a single time. V gene TRBV7-2 combines with J gene TRBJ2-1; 7 bases map to TRBD2. Germline values: CDR1 SGHTA, CDR2 FQGNSA. The junction had 2 bases not matched to a gene; V was cut back by 0 bases and J by 3 bases. The CDR3 consists of 15 residues. The CDR3 nucleotides read TGTGCCAGCAGCTTAGCGGGAGGGGTCTACAATGAGCAGTTCTTC. It encodes CASSLAGGVYNEQFF.

This clone was counted only a few times. The J gene is TRBJ2-2, the V gene TRBV5-4, with a possible D match to TRBD1 (5 bases). Germline V gene sequence: CDR1 SGHNT, CDR2 YYREEE (reference sequence). Trimming took 1 base from V and 2 from J, leaving 9 bases between them. This CDR3 is built from 15 residues. The CDR3 sequence is CASSLPGPNTGELFF. The CDR3 DNA follows: TGTGCCAGCAGCTTGCCAGGGCCAAACACCGGGGAGCTGTTTTTT.

The V and J genes are TRBV11-2 and TRBJ2-7, with TRBD2 identical over 7 bases. Trimming removed 3 bases from V and 4 bases from J; junction bases left unmatched: 3. Germline V gene lookup returns CDR1 SGHAT and CDR2 FQNNGV. The CDR3 runs to 13 residues. CDR3 bases: TGTGCCAGCAGCTTCGGGACTAATTACGAGCAGTACTTC. Protein sequence: CASSFGTNYEQYF.

This clone was seen once. This chain's CDR3 is CASSDPPWFGSSYEQYF. The CDR3, as DNA: TGTGCCAGCAGTGATCCCCCCTGGTTTGGGAGCTCCTACGAGCAGTACTTC. The gene calls are TRBV6-1 and TRBJ2-7; D possibly corresponds to TRBD2 (5 bases). The CDR3 has 17 amino acids. V was trimmed by 3 bases and J by 0 bases, leaving 18 bases between them. Per the germline V gene, CDR1 is MNHNS and CDR2 is SASEGT.

V usage is TRBV6-1 and J usage is TRBJ2-3; TRBD2 agrees at 9 bases. Germline V gene data show CDR1 as MNHNS and CDR2 as SASEGT. This CDR3 has 14 residues. The J segment lost 4 bases and the V segment lost 6 bases, leaving 5 bases of the junction unmatched. DNA for the CDR3: TGTGCCAGCAGCAGGGCGGGGGGGCCAGATACGCAGTATTTT. Its translation is CASSRAGGPDTQYF.

This chain uses TRBV4-3 with TRBJ2-1; 14 bases match TRBD2. From germline, CDR1 is LGHNA and CDR2 YSLEER. The junction had 8 bases not matched to a gene; V was cut back by 0 bases and J by 10 bases. The CDR3 contains 17 residues. The CDR3 region has the DNA TGCGCCAGCAGCCAAGATATCGGGACTAGCGGGAGACGCGAGCAGTTCTTC. Translated: CASSQDIGTSGRREQFF.

The V call is TRBV18, the J call TRBJ2-7; no firm D call. Germline V gene lookup returns CDR1 KGHSH and CDR2 LQKENI. The CDR3 extends over 12 amino acids. Trimming took off 6 bases at V and 9 bases at J, with 15 bases between the two ends. CDR3 DNA: TGTGCCAGCTCCCTCGAAGGGATCGGGCAGTACTTC. Encoded protein: CASSLEGIGQYF.

V and J are TRBV10-3 and TRBJ1-5; D not resolved. CDR1 and CDR2 from the germline V gene are ENHRY and SYGVKD. The CDR3 loop spans 14 amino acids. V lost 3 bases to trimming and J lost 4 bases, with 10 bases between them. The CDR3 bases are TGTGCCATCAGTGATGTAAAGGGTAATCAGCCCCAGCATTTT. It encodes CAISDVKGNQPQHF.

The chain is built from TRBV7-7 and TRBJ2-6, with TRBD1 identical over 9 bases. The length of the CDR3 is 21 residues. J gave up 0 bases and V 5 bases, and 17 bases lay outside the gene matches. CDR1 and CDR2 (germline): SSHAT, FNYEAQ (reference sequence). CDR3 sequence reads: CASSQIILTGGSLSGANVLTF. CDR3 bases: TGTGCCAGCAGCCAGATTATTTTAACAGGGGGCTCCCTCTCTGGGGCCAACGTCCTGACTTTC.

The chain recombines TRBV5-1 with TRBJ2-1, with 11 bases lining up with TRBD2. Losses at the gene ends were 4 bases for V and 6 bases for J; bases not matched to a gene: 12. The CDR3 consists of 17 residues. Germline V gives CDR1 SGHRS, CDR2 YFSETQ. DNA of the CDR3: TGCGCCAGCAGCCCGGATAGTTTACTAGCGGGAGCCAATGAGCAGTTCTTC. Encoded protein: CASSPDSLLAGANEQFF.

The chain is built from TRBV2 and TRBJ2-5; D is unclear. Trimming took 3 bases from V and 2 from J, leaving 10 bases between them. The germline V gene encodes CDR1 SNHLY and CDR2 FYNNEI. This CDR3 has 14 amino acids. The CDR3 sequence: CASSESSRQETQYF. The CDR3 region has the DNA TGTGCCAGCAGTGAGTCTAGTAGACAAGAGACCCAGTACTTC.

The rearrangement uses TRBV20-1 and TRBJ1-2; 9 nucleotides match TRBD1. V shed 6 bases, J shed 13 bases, and the junction held 9 bases outside the gene matches. Germline CDR1 and CDR2: DFQATT and SNEGSKA (reference sequence). This CDR3 has 11 residues. The CDR3 loop is CSADDRGSFTF. CDR3 sequence (DNA): TGCAGTGCAGACGACAGGGGGTCTTTCACCTTC.

This chain connects TRBV2 to TRBJ2-5; D possibly matches TRBD1 or TRBD2 (6 bases each). CDR1 and CDR2 (germline): SNHLY, FYNNEI. The CDR3 is 15 residues long. Between the trimmed V and J ends, which lost 6 bases and 4 bases, there was a span of 18 bases. The CDR3 DNA reads TGTGCCAGCAGGAAGGAGGGCCTAGGGGGAGAGACCCAGTACTTC. Its translation: CASRKEGLGGETQYF.

The gene calls are TRBV18 and TRBJ2-3; D possibly corresponds to TRBD2 (5 bases). The CDR3 is 17 amino acids. Trimming removed 1 base at V and 0 bases at J, with 14 bases between. Germline values: CDR1 KGHSH, CDR2 LQKENI. CDR3 sequence (DNA): TGTGCCAGCTCACCACGGCTGACTACACTTAGCACAGATACGCAGTATTTT. As protein: CASSPRLTTLSTDTQYF.

This rearrangement joins TRBV19 to TRBJ2-3; D is perhaps TRBD1 (6 bases). V gave up 3 bases and J gave up 4 bases, with 8 bases separating them. Germline assignment: CDR1 LNHDA and CDR2 SQIVND (reference sequence). CDR3 size: 13 residues. CDR3 residues: CASSISGADTQYF. Here the CDR3 DNA reads TGTGCCAGTAGTATCTCAGGGGCAGATACGCAGTATTTT.

The chain combines TRBV7-3 with TRBJ1-1; D gene uncertain. V gave up 2 bases and J gave up 0 bases, with 4 bases separating them. Germline-derived CDR1 and CDR2 are SGHTA and FQGTGA. The CDR3 covers 13 residues. The CDR3 DNA sequence: TGTGCCAGCAGCTTACAGTTGAACACTGAAGCTTTCTTT. Its translation: CASSLQLNTEAFF. Complete variable domain (other parts from reference TRBV7-3 and TRBJ1-1): GAGVSQTPSNKVTEKGKYVELRCDPISGHTALYWYRQSLGQGPEFLIYFQGTGAADDSGLPNDRFFAVRPEGSVSTLKIQRTERGDSAVYLCASSLQLNTEAFFGQGTRLTVV.

This clone was detected once. V usage is TRBV5-8 and J usage is TRBJ1-5; 8 positions match TRBD1. Germline lookup yields CDR1 SGHTS and CDR2 YDEGEE. The V and J ends lost 0 bases and 5 bases, in that order; junction bases with no gene match: 1. CDR3 length: 14 amino acids. CDR3 sequence (DNA): TGTGCCAGCAGCTTGGCAGGGGGCGATCAGCCCCAGCATTTT. Translating gives CASSLAGGDQPQHF.